The 4 T cell receptor beta chains in this list originate from one sample, sequenced in a study of spatial heterogeneity in lung cancer. TCRdb recomputed calls from the 5' RACE reads with MiXCR, one row per CDR3 protein. The profile shows roughly 4,000 distinct CDR3 sequences, around 19% of them singletons. Time point in this sample: sample taken at primary tumor resection. Whole RNA, which was extracted from tumor, nontumor lung tissue or frozen PBMC, was sequenced without any cell sorting. The material sequenced was PBMCs, taken at surgery. The receptor set was obtained from a male donor with early-stage non-small cell lung cancer.

Of note for this clonotype: A much bigger clone sits one base away, suggesting this may be a read error. The chain links TRBV6-5 to TRBJ2-2; TRBD1 matches 8 bases. The CDR3 has 14 residues. Per germline, CDR1 MNHEY and CDR2 SVGAGI. V lost 6 bases to trimming and J lost 6 bases; unmatched junction nucleotides: 6. Here the CDR3 reads CASRRTGFPGELFF. CDR3 coding DNA: TGTGCCAGCAGGCGGACAGGGTTTCCCGGGGAGCTGTTTTTT.

This clonotype has a count of ten or more. The V gene is TRBV29-1, the J gene TRBJ2-3, with TRBD1 matching 9 bases. The junction had 8 bases not matched to a gene; V was cut back by 4 bases and J by 6 bases. Germline values: CDR1 SQVTM, CDR2 ANQGSEA. The CDR3 runs 14 residues. The CDR3 coding sequence is TGCAGCGTTGGTACAGGGGGCGGCAAGGATACGCAGTATTTT. The encoded protein is CSVGTGGGKDTQYF.

This chain connects TRBV2 to TRBJ2-7; D might be TRBD1 (6 bases). CDR3 length: 13 amino acids. Germline V gene lookup returns CDR1 SNHLY and CDR2 FYNNEI. V dropped 7 bases and J dropped 6 bases, with 16 bases sitting between them. CDR3 amino acids: CASNRAGYAEQYF. The CDR3 bases are TGTGCCAGCAACAGGGCAGGGTATGCCGAGCAGTACTTC.

The chain has TRBV29-1 and TRBJ1-2; D is unresolved. Germline lookup yields CDR1 SQVTM and CDR2 ANQGSEA. V shed 5 bases and J shed 7 bases, with 17 bases lying between them. The CDR3 contains 13 residues. The CDR3 loop reads CSVWARSSLGYTF. The CDR3 DNA is TGCAGCGTTTGGGCCAGGAGTTCACTTGGCTACACCTTC.